Listed here is a single T cell receptor (beta chain). Its antigen is undetermined. The sample originates from a study of cytomegalovirus exposure and HLA in healthy donors. As for the study in general: Caucasian-associated ancestry cluster membership applied to 75% to 85% of nearly 400 genotyped donors. General observations from the study: Segments of the TCR beta V type were, in most cases, productive about 87% or about 30% of the time in an earlier analysis. Among immune exposure information, only CMV serostatus was available.

The study ran its PCR with 60 Vbeta and 13 Jbeta primers. Clones were read by immunoSEQ multiplex PCR, and TCRdb kept only the in-frame ones, dropping some. This sample lists about 160,000 clones; its ten largest clones have approximately 1.5%. Trimming shortened V by 3 bases and J by 1 base, and 9 bases separated the two germline ends. Germline-derived CDR1 and CDR2 are KGHSH and LQKENI. The CDR3 runs 14 residues. This clonotype was obtained from a woman between 45 and 60 years old in good health and CMV-seronegative. The material sequenced was PBMCs. The chain links TRBV18 to TRBJ1-2, with D tentatively TRBD1 (5 bases). CDR3 DNA sequence: TGTGCCAGCTCACCGGGGCAGGATAACTATGGCTACACCTTC. The encoded protein is CASSPGQDNYGYTF.